One sample yielded the 27 T cell receptor beta chains listed below, sequenced in a study of identical twins. Each CDR3 protein is one row after TCRdb ran MiXCR on the 5' RACE reads. The repertoire includes 450,000 or so distinct CDR3 sequences, over 12% of them detected once, and around 0.48% sits in the top ten. These data are also associated with another study on yellow fever vaccine responses in identical twins.

The specimen sequenced was CD4+ T cells sorted from blood. The source is a woman aged 18 to 35 in good health.

The chain joins TRBV4-2 to TRBJ2-2; 8 bases match TRBD2. The CDR3 runs 16 residues. The germline CDR1 and CDR2 sequences are LGHNA and YNFKEQ. The V gene end was trimmed by 2 bases and the J gene end by 1 base; junction bases not matched to a gene: 3. DNA of the CDR3: TGTGCCAGCAGCCAATCCGCGGGAGGGAACACCGGGGAGCTGTTTTTT. Protein: CASSQSAGGNTGELFF.

The chain combines TRBV6-5 with TRBJ1-2, with D perhaps matching TRBD1 (5 bases). CDR3 length: 12 amino acids. The V gene's germline CDR1 is MNHEY and CDR2 SVGAGI. The germline V and J ends were trimmed by 6 bases and 10 bases, with 15 bases remaining between them. CDR3 sequence reads: CASSPGPLVYTF. For the CDR3, the DNA is TGTGCCAGCAGCCCGGGACCCCTCGTCTACACCTTC.

This clonotype was seen only a few times. The chain employs TRBV7-2 and TRBJ2-7; the match to TRBD1 covers 11 bases. The CDR3 contains 14 residues. Germline CDR1 reads SGHTA; CDR2 reads FQGNSA. J gave up 5 bases and V 3 bases, and 3 bases lay outside the gene matches. CDR3 sequence (DNA): TGTGCCAGCAGCTTGGACAGGGGGCTGAACGAGCAGTACTTC. Its protein is CASSLDRGLNEQYF.

This sequence joins TRBV10-3 and TRBJ2-1, with a weak D call TRBD1 (6 bases). Germline lookup yields CDR1 ENHRY and CDR2 SYGVKD. V gave up 7 bases and J gave up 2 bases, with 9 bases separating them. The CDR3 is 13 residues long. The CDR3 here is CAIKQGPYNEQFF. Written as DNA, the CDR3 is TGTGCCATCAAGCAGGGGCCCTACAATGAGCAGTTCTTC.

This clonotype was picked up a small number of times. This rearrangement joins TRBV21-1 to TRBJ2-5. TRBV21-1 is marked as a pseudogene. CDR3 length: 15 residues. The CDR3 DNA is TGTGCCAGCAGCAAACCGCCAGGAGACCAAGAGACCCAGTACTTC. Translation gives CASSKPPGDQETQYF.

The chain has TRBV7-2 and TRBJ2-4; 13 bases line up with TRBD2. CDR1 and CDR2 from the germline V gene are SGHTA and FQGNSA. The CDR3 contains 16 residues. With 4 bases clipped from V and 7 bases from J, the junction kept 7 bases outside the gene matches. CDR3 DNA sequence: TGTGCCAGCAGCTCAGCCGGGACTAGCGGGATGAACATTCAGTACTTC. Amino acids: CASSSAGTSGMNIQYF.

The chain joins TRBV29-1 to TRBJ1-1; D remains unclear. Trimming took 4 bases from V and 3 from J, leaving 6 bases between them. Per germline, CDR1 SQVTM and CDR2 ANQGSEA. The CDR3 has 11 amino acids. The CDR3 nucleotides are TGCAGCGTTGGACCTGACACTGAAGCTTTCTTT. Protein product: CSVGPDTEAFF. The whole variable domain, remainder taken from reference TRBV29-1 and TRBJ1-1, is SAVISQKPSRDICQRGTSLTIQCQVDSQVTMMFWYRQQPGQSLTLIATANQGSEATYESGFVIDKFPISRPNLTFSTLTVSNMSPEDSSIYLCSVGPDTEAFFGQGTRLTVV.

The table lists this clonotype with a few counts. The J gene is TRBJ2-2, the V gene TRBV4-3; 8 bases agree with TRBD2. V gave up 6 bases and J gave up 6 bases; unmatched junction bases: 12. The germline V gene has CDR1 LGHNA and CDR2 YSLEER. The CDR3 spans 16 residues. The chain's CDR3 is CASRRYLAGGAGELFF. The CDR3 coding sequence is TGCGCCAGCAGACGTTACCTAGCGGGTGGCGCCGGGGAGCTGTTTTTT.

The table lists this clonotype with a few counts. CDR3 sequence reads: CASSLGTALRSYEQYF. The CDR3 DNA sequence: TGTGCCAGCAGCTTAGGGACAGCTTTACGCTCCTACGAGCAGTACTTC. The V call is TRBV7-2, the J call TRBJ2-7, with TRBD1 as a possible D gene (6 bases). CDR3 length: 16 residues. Germline lookup yields CDR1 SGHTA and CDR2 FQGNSA. V lost 1 base and J lost 0, with 13 bases in between. Complete variable domain (other parts from reference TRBV7-2 and TRBJ2-7): GAGVSQSPSNKVTEKGKDVELRCDPISGHTALYWYRQSLGQGLEFLIYFQGNSAPDKSGLPSDRFSAERTGGSVSTLTIQRTQQEDSAVYLCASSLGTALRSYEQYFGPGTRLTVT.

This clonotype was found a few times. The chain is built from TRBV11-3 and TRBJ2-1, with a tentative D call TRBD1 (6 bases). The CDR3 spans 12 residues. The germline V gene encodes CDR1 SGHNT and CDR2 YENEEA. V was trimmed by 5 bases and J by 9 bases, leaving 11 bases between them. CDR3 protein: CASSRGGAEQFF. CDR3 nucleotide sequence: TGTGCCAGCAGCAGAGGGGGTGCTGAGCAGTTCTTC.

This chain uses TRBV19 with TRBJ2-5; 10 bases align to TRBD2. The CDR3 is 17 amino acids. V dropped 9 bases and J dropped 5; count of bases not matched to a gene: 18. CDR1 LNHDA and CDR2 SQIVND come from the germline V gene (reference sequence). In DNA form, the CDR3 reads TGTGCCAGCAGCAGAGGAGGGCTAGCGGGAGAGGGGGAGACCCAGTACTTC. Translation gives CASSRGGLAGEGETQYF. The full variable domain, completed using reference TRBV19 and TRBJ2-5, is DGGITQSPKYLFRKEGQNVTLSCEQNLNHDAMYWYRQDPGQGLRLIYYSQIVNDFQKGDIAEGYSVSREKKESFPLTVTSAQKNPTAFYLCASSRGGLAGEGETQYFGPGTRLLVL.

The chain couples TRBV25-1 to TRBJ2-1, with 9 bases aligning to TRBD2. J gave up 2 bases and V 7 bases, and 12 bases lay outside the gene matches. The CDR3 has 17 residues. From germline, CDR1 is MGHDK and CDR2 SYGVNS. CDR3 sequence (DNA): TGTGCCAGCAACCTTGCTAGCGGGGAAAGAACCTACAATGAGCAGTTCTTC. This gives the protein CASNLASGERTYNEQFF.

The chain links TRBV9 to TRBJ2-7; 9 bases are shared with TRBD2. Trimming removed 0 bases from V and 7 bases from J; junction bases left unmatched: 8. Germline V lookup: CDR1 SGDLS, CDR2 YYNGEE. The CDR3 runs 15 residues. The CDR3 bases are TGTGCCAGCAGCGTAGACGCGGGAGGGACCTCAGAGCAGTACTTC. Its protein product is CASSVDAGGTSEQYF.

This clonotype appeared many times. The rearrangement links TRBV29-1 to TRBJ2-1, with 11 nucleotides matching TRBD2. The CDR3 sequence is 14 residues long. Germline CDR1 and CDR2: SQVTM and ANQGSEA. Germline trimming cut 6 bases from V and 9 bases from J; bases unmatched to any gene: 10. CDR3 bases: TGCAGCGTCCAGACTAGCGGGGTGGGCGGTGAGCAGTTCTTC. Amino acid sequence: CSVQTSGVGGEQFF.

At least ten counts were recorded for this clonotype. This chain uses TRBV7-2 with TRBJ2-3; no clear D gene. This CDR3 has 12 amino acids. From germline, CDR1 is SGHTA and CDR2 FQGNSA. Trimming cost V 5 bases and J 4 bases, with 7 bases left between them. The CDR3 protein is CASSPGADTQYF. The CDR3 region has the DNA TGTGCCAGCAGCCCAGGCGCAGATACGCAGTATTTT.

V usage is TRBV7-8 and J usage is TRBJ1-5, with D unresolved. Trimming removed 3 bases at V and 3 bases at J, with 6 bases between. The CDR3 spans 13 residues. The germline CDR1 and CDR2 sequences are SGHVS and FQNEAQ. The CDR3 region is CASSLDLNQPQHF. The CDR3 DNA reads TGTGCCAGCAGCTTGGACCTCAATCAGCCCCAGCATTTT. The full variable domain, with the rest looked up from reference TRBV7-8 and TRBJ1-5, is GAGVSQSPRYKVAKRGQDVALRCDPISGHVSLFWYQQALGQGPEFLTYFQNEAQLDKSGLPSDRFFAERPEGSVSTLKIQRTQQEDSAVYLCASSLDLNQPQHFGDGTRLSIL.

This clonotype was seen more than once but under ten times. V and J are TRBV7-2 and TRBJ1-2; no clear D. Trimming cost V 1 base and J 3 bases, with 6 bases left between them. The CDR3 has 13 residues. Germline CDR1 is SGHTA and CDR2 is FQGNSA. The DNA of the CDR3 is TGTGCCAGCAGCTTAGGGCCAGACTATGGCTACACCTTC. Amino acids: CASSLGPDYGYTF.

The rearrangement links TRBV15 to TRBJ1-2; D gene unclear. CDR1 LNHNV and CDR2 YYDKDF come from the germline V gene (reference sequence). The V end was cut by 1 base, the J end by 4 bases, with 7 bases between. The CDR3 is 13 residues long. CDR3 loop: CATSRVKSYGYTF. In DNA form, the CDR3 reads TGTGCCACCAGCAGAGTCAAGAGCTATGGCTACACCTTC.

This clonotype was seen a few times. The chain carries TRBV7-8 and TRBJ2-3; 9 bases align to TRBD2. Germline lookup yields CDR1 SGHVS and CDR2 FQNEAQ. V trimming: 2 bases; J trimming: 4 bases; junction bases outside the gene matches: 7. This CDR3 has 16 amino acids. The chain's CDR3 is CASSLKAGGQSDTQYF. The CDR3 nucleotides read TGTGCCAGCAGCTTAAAAGCGGGAGGACAATCAGATACGCAGTATTTT.

This clonotype was observed a few times. This chain joins TRBV12-3 or TRBV12-4 and TRBJ1-4; a weak D match, TRBD1 (5 bases). The length of the CDR3 is 14 residues. V was clipped by 8 bases and J by 10 bases, with 20 bases between them. The CDR3 DNA is TGTGCCAGCGGGGGACGGGGGGTGAGTGGAAAACTGTTTTTT. Its translation is CASGGRGVSGKLFF.

This clonotype has only a few counts. The gene calls are TRBV6-2 or TRBV6-3 and TRBJ2-7, with 7 bases aligning to TRBD1. V lost 2 bases, J lost 9 bases, and 19 bases stayed unmatched. The CDR3 runs to 17 residues. Germline-derived CDR1 and CDR2 are MNHEY and SVGEGT. The CDR3 DNA is TGTGCCAGCAGTTACGCCAGCCGGGGACCGGCACAGGGGCTGCAGTACTTC. Translating gives CASSYASRGPAQGLQYF.

The CDR3 nucleotides are TGTGCCAGCAGCTTATGGGGACAGGGTAACCTCGAGCAGTACTTC. Translation gives CASSLWGQGNLEQYF. The rearrangement links TRBV7-9 to TRBJ2-7; 9 bases map to TRBD1. This CDR3 is 15 amino acids long. The J segment lost 6 bases and the V segment lost 2 bases, leaving 8 bases of the junction unmatched. The germline V gene has CDR1 SEHNR and CDR2 FQNEAQ (reference sequence). The whole variable domain, filled in from reference TRBV7-9 and TRBJ2-7, reads DTGVSQNPRHKITKRGQNVTFRCDPISEHNRLYWYRQTLGQGPEFLTYFQNEAQLEKSRLLSDRFSAERPKGSFSTLEIQRTEQGDSAMYLCASSLWGQGNLEQYFGPGTRLTVT.

This chain uses TRBV12-5 with TRBJ2-1; D call uncertain. This CDR3 comprises 12 residues. The V gene's germline CDR1 is LGHNT and CDR2 FRNRAP. V was trimmed by 3 bases and J by 10 bases, leaving 10 bases between them. This CDR3 reads CASGFGVGEQFF. The DNA for the CDR3 is TGTGCTAGTGGTTTTGGAGTTGGGGAGCAGTTCTTC.

The V call is TRBV11-2, the J call TRBJ1-2; perhaps TRBD1 as D (5 bases). Trimming cost V 0 bases and J 6 bases, with 20 bases left between them. Looked up from germline, CDR1 is SGHAT and CDR2 is FQNNGV. The CDR3 runs to 17 residues. The CDR3 region is CASSLEGAARPGHGYTF. CDR3 coding DNA: TGTGCCAGCAGCTTAGAAGGGGCTGCCAGGCCAGGACATGGCTACACCTTC.

The rearrangement joins TRBV12-3 or TRBV12-4 to TRBJ2-7, with 7 bases that match TRBD1. V was clipped by 6 bases and J by 3 bases; unmatched bases: 11. There are 15 residues in the CDR3. The CDR3 sequence is CASRSTGERGYEQYF. CDR3 coding DNA: TGTGCCAGCAGATCAACAGGGGAAAGAGGCTACGAGCAGTACTTC.

This clonotype occurred a few times. The chain recombines TRBV10-3 with TRBJ1-4; D is undetermined. Per germline, CDR1 ENHRY and CDR2 SYGVKD. Trimming pared 3 bases from V and 7 bases from J, leaving 12 bases between. The CDR3 has 14 residues. The CDR3 protein is CAISDREGSEKLFF. In DNA, the CDR3 is TGTGCCATCAGTGACCGGGAAGGGAGTGAAAAACTGTTTTTT.

This clonotype was counted between two and nine times. The chain links TRBV3-1 to TRBJ2-7; 11 bases are shared with TRBD1. This CDR3 is built from 15 residues. Trimming took 2 bases from V and 6 from J; bases not matched to a gene: 6. In germline, CDR1 is LGHDT, CDR2 YNNKEL (reference sequence). CDR3 nucleotides: TGTGCCAGCAGCCAAAAAGGGACAGGGGGTAGCGAGCAGTACTTC. Translating it yields CASSQKGTGGSEQYF.